This entry lists 26 T cell receptor beta chains sequenced from one sample in a study of cytomegalovirus exposure and HLA in healthy donors. The PCR employed 60 Vbeta primers together with 13 Jbeta primers. Produced via immunoSEQ multiplex PCR; TCRdb's table is partial and in-frame only. There are approximately 130,000 clones in the sample; roughly four fifths occur only once, and roughly 2.5% lies in the top ten. The sample consisted of PBMCs. These receptors all stem from a boy younger than 10 in good health and CMV-seronegative.

The rearrangement uses TRBV10-3 and TRBJ2-5; possibly TRBD2 for D (6 bases). Trimming cost V 3 bases and J 5 bases, with 16 bases left between them. The germline gives CDR1 ENHRY, CDR2 SYGVKD. The CDR3 is 15 residues long. The CDR3 spells CAISDLVGLAETQYF. The CDR3 DNA reads as TGTGCCATCAGTGATCTAGTCGGCCTAGCGGAGACCCAGTACTTC.

V usage is TRBV19 and J usage is TRBJ1-5; 7 bases match TRBD1. Germline CDR1 reads LNHDA; CDR2 reads SQIVND (reference sequence). This CDR3 spans 14 amino acids. The ends lost 4 bases at V and 7 bases at J; junction bases unmatched: 7. The CDR3 nucleotides are TGTGCCAGTAGTAACCACAGGGGTCCCCAGCCCCAGCATTTT. Encoded protein: CASSNHRGPQPQHF.

The V call is TRBV29-1, the J call TRBJ1-2, with a weak D call TRBD1 (6 bases). This CDR3 is 15 amino acids long. Germline values: CDR1 SQVTM, CDR2 ANQGSEA. Trimming stripped 4 bases from V and 4 bases from J, with 19 bases between. The CDR3 region is CSVVLGGGAGYGYTF. The CDR3, as DNA: TGCAGCGTTGTACTTGGGGGGGGCGCTGGCTATGGCTACACCTTC.

The chain is built from TRBV5-8 and TRBJ2-2, with TRBD1 identical over 8 bases. Germline trimming cut 4 bases from V and 7 bases from J; bases unmatched to any gene: 12. The CDR3 is 16 residues long. Germline V lookup: CDR1 SGHTS, CDR2 YDEGEE. As DNA, the CDR3 is TGTGCCAGCAGCGGACCGGGACAGGCTCATTACGGGGAGCTGTTTTTT. Encoded protein: CASSGPGQAHYGELFF. The full variable domain, with the rest looked up from reference TRBV5-8 and TRBJ2-2, is EAGVTQSPTHLIKTRGQQATLRCSPISGHTSVYWYQQALGLGLQFLLWYDEGEERNRGNFPPRFSGRQFPNYSSELNVNALELEDSALYLCASSGPGQAHYGELFFGEGSRLTVL.

J is TRBJ2-1 and V is TRBV9, with TRBD1 identical over 8 bases. This CDR3 comprises 16 residues. After removal of 3 bases from V and 8 bases from J, the junction contained 13 bases not matched to a gene. Per germline, CDR1 SGDLS and CDR2 YYNGEE. The CDR3 loop reads CASSARAGTGMDEQFF. The CDR3 DNA reads as TGTGCCAGCAGCGCGAGGGCCGGGACAGGTATGGATGAGCAGTTCTTC.

V and J are TRBV20-1 and TRBJ2-5; D call uncertain. The V end was cut by 0 bases, the J end by 7 bases, with 6 bases between. The CDR3 is made up of 11 amino acids. Germline lookup yields CDR1 DFQATT and CDR2 SNEGSKA (reference sequence). The CDR3 region has the DNA TGCAGTGCTAGAGATGGCGGGACCCAGTACTTC. It is translated as CSARDGGTQYF.

The table lists this clone with a count of one. The gene calls are TRBV6-5 and TRBJ2-1; no firm D call. The CDR3 contains 14 residues. Between the trimmed V and J ends, which lost 8 bases and 5 bases, there was a span of 16 bases. The germline CDR1 and CDR2 sequences are MNHEY and SVGAGI. CDR3: CASWSFIDHNEQFF. The CDR3 DNA is TGTGCCAGCTGGAGTTTCATCGATCACAATGAGCAGTTCTTC.

V and J are TRBV27 and TRBJ1-1; no definite D call. V was cut by 3 bases and J by 1 base, with 6 bases left in between. Germline V gene lookup returns CDR1 MNHEY and CDR2 SMNVEV (reference sequence). This CDR3 has 13 amino acids. Here the CDR3 DNA reads TGTGCCAGCAGTTTTAGAGAGAACACTGAAGCTTTCTTT. Residues: CASSFRENTEAFF.

The genes are TRBV11-2 and TRBJ1-1; 8 bases fit TRBD1. The CDR3 is 15 amino acids. Germline V gene data show CDR1 as SGHAT and CDR2 as FQNNGV. With 3 bases clipped from V and 2 bases from J, the junction kept 5 bases outside the gene matches. The chain's CDR3 is CASSLGTGRNTEAFF. CDR3 coding DNA: TGTGCCAGCAGCTTGGGGACAGGTCGTAACACTGAAGCTTTCTTT.

The V call is TRBV5-1, the J call TRBJ2-3, with 15 positions matching TRBD2. This CDR3 is 17 amino acids long. Unmatched junction bases numbered 3, after V lost 4 bases and J lost 0 bases. Per the germline V gene, CDR1 is SGHRS and CDR2 is YFSETQ. The CDR3 coding sequence is TGCGCCAGCAGCGCTGGGACTAGCGGGGGGAGCACAGATACGCAGTATTTT. This codes for CASSAGTSGGSTDTQYF.

The chain has TRBV10-3 and TRBJ2-1; TRBD1 aligns across 9 bases. CDR1 and CDR2 from the germline V gene are ENHRY and SYGVKD. Germline trimming cut 2 bases from V and 6 bases from J; bases unmatched to any gene: 5. This CDR3 region has 15 residues. CDR3 DNA: TGTGCCATCAGTGAGGCGGAGACAGGGGGCAATGAGCAGTTCTTC. It translates to CAISEAETGGNEQFF.

The rearrangement uses TRBV9 and TRBJ2-1; maybe TRBD2 (7 bases). The V end lost 0 bases, the J end lost 5 bases, and 12 bases lay between the germline ends. Germline loops: CDR1 SGDLS, CDR2 YYNGEE. The CDR3 contains 15 residues. The CDR3: CASSVEGGSHNEQFF. Here the CDR3 DNA reads TGTGCCAGCAGCGTAGAGGGGGGGAGCCACAATGAGCAGTTCTTC.

This clone was seen only a few times. The chain joins TRBV11-2 to TRBJ1-5; D is perhaps TRBD1 (5 bases). Per germline, CDR1 SGHAT and CDR2 FQNNGV. The V and J ends lost 3 bases and 3 bases respectively, with 9 bases between them. This CDR3 spans 14 amino acids. Written as DNA, the CDR3 is TGTGCCAGCAGCTTCGGAGGGGTCAATCAGCCCCAGCATTTT. Amino acid sequence: CASSFGGVNQPQHF.

DNA of the CDR3: TGCGCCAGCAGCTTGCAGGGGGCTCAAGAGACCCAGTACTTC. This encodes CASSLQGAQETQYF. The chain has TRBV5-1 and TRBJ2-5; 8 bases are a match to TRBD1. The CDR3 consists of 14 residues. Germline CDR1 SGHRS, CDR2 YFSETQ. The V segment lost 1 base and the J segment 2 bases; nucleotides outside the gene matches: 1.

The chain links TRBV7-9 to TRBJ1-2, with D possibly TRBD1 on 5 matching bases. Trimming stripped 4 bases from V and 8 bases from J, with 14 bases between. The CDR3 loop spans 13 amino acids. Germline CDR1 SEHNR, CDR2 FQNEAQ (reference sequence). The DNA of the CDR3 is TGTGCCAGCAGCTCAGGGAAGGGAGGGGGCTACACCTTC. Its translation: CASSSGKGGGYTF.

The chain joins TRBV19 to TRBJ1-2, with D possibly TRBD1 on 5 matching bases. This CDR3 contains 14 residues. The V end lost 7 bases, the J end lost 7 bases, and 19 bases lay between the germline ends. CDR1 is LNHDA, CDR2 SQIVND, per germline (reference sequence). For the CDR3, the DNA is TGTGCCAGTATATCCCCGGGGGGGACCAGTGGCTACACCTTC. Translating gives CASISPGGTSGYTF.

This clone was seen only once. The chain links TRBV4-1 to TRBJ2-7; 8 bases fit TRBD1. The junction had 9 bases not matched to a gene; V was cut back by 3 bases and J by 5 bases. This CDR3 has 15 amino acids. Germline-derived CDR1 and CDR2 are MGHRA and YSYEKL. CDR3 nucleotides: TGCGCCAGCAGCCAGGGATGGACAGGGTCTAACGAGCAGTACTTC. This encodes CASSQGWTGSNEQYF.

The chain recombines TRBV28 with TRBJ1-1; the D gene is possibly TRBD1 (5 bases). CDR3 length: 12 residues. V lost 4 bases and J lost 11, with 14 bases in between. Per germline, CDR1 MDHEN and CDR2 SYDVKM. In DNA form, the CDR3 reads TGTGCCAGCAGTTCACCGCAGGGAAGGGCTTTCTTT. This encodes CASSSPQGRAFF.

The V call is TRBV5-6, the J call TRBJ1-2; 10 bases agree with TRBD1. With V trimmed by 4 bases and J by 6 bases, 6 bases remained unmatched. Germline V gene data show CDR1 as SGHDT and CDR2 as YYEEEE. This CDR3 spans 14 amino acids. The CDR3 DNA sequence: TGTGCCAGCAGCCCTGGACAGGGGGGACATGGCTACACCTTC. Translated, it gives CASSPGQGGHGYTF.

The V call is TRBV4-3, the J call TRBJ1-6, with 10 bases lining up with TRBD1. The CDR3 totals 14 residues. Germline V CDR1 and CDR2: LGHNA, YSLEER. The junction had 9 bases not matched to a gene; V was cut back by 4 bases and J by 15 bases. CDR3 protein: CASSPGQGLASLHF. CDR3 bases: TGCGCCAGCAGCCCGGGACAGGGGCTAGCAAGCCTCCACTTT.

The rearrangement uses TRBV27 and TRBJ2-1; the match to TRBD1 covers 8 bases. V lost 8 bases to trimming and J lost 6 bases; unmatched junction nucleotides: 9. Germline CDR1 is MNHEY and CDR2 is SMNVEV (reference sequence). This CDR3 spans 14 amino acids. CDR3: CASGPRGQGNEQFF. The CDR3 DNA reads as TGTGCCAGCGGCCCTAGAGGACAGGGCAATGAGCAGTTCTTC.

The chain has TRBV6-6 and TRBJ2-1; 9 bases line up with TRBD1. Germline values: CDR1 MNHNY, CDR2 SVGAGI (reference sequence). This CDR3 region has 16 residues. The V and J ends lost 4 bases and 3 bases, in that order; junction bases with no gene match: 7. The CDR3 DNA follows: TGTGCCAGCAGTTTACAGGGGGCGGTAATCTACAATGAGCAGTTCTTC. Translation: CASSLQGAVIYNEQFF.

CDR3 DNA sequence: TGTGCCAGCAGCCCCGGACTAGCGGGAGTATATAGCACAGATACGCAGTATTTT. It translates to CASSPGLAGVYSTDTQYF. This chain links TRBV11-2 with TRBJ2-3, with 13 bases matching TRBD2. The CDR3 totals 18 residues. The ends lost 5 bases at V and 0 bases at J; junction bases unmatched: 8. Germline V gene sequence: CDR1 SGHAT, CDR2 FQNNGV.

This chain uses TRBV7-9 with TRBJ1-2; 7 bases map to TRBD1. Looked up from germline, CDR1 is SEHNR and CDR2 is FQNEAQ (reference sequence). The CDR3 is 17 residues long. Trimming cost V 10 bases and J 0 bases; bases outside gene matches: 17. The CDR3 nucleotides read TGTGCCATTCTGAGATTCCGGGACAGCCCTTCTAACTATGGCTACACCTTC. Amino acids: CAILRFRDSPSNYGYTF.

There are a few counts of this clone. This sequence joins TRBV5-1 and TRBJ1-2, with TRBD1 identical over 9 bases. From germline, CDR1 is SGHRS and CDR2 YFSETQ. This CDR3 is 15 amino acids long. J was trimmed by 7 bases and V by 0 bases; bases with no gene match: 7. The CDR3 DNA follows: TGCGCCAGCAGCTTGGAAGGGACAGGGATATTTGGCTACACCTTC. It specifies CASSLEGTGIFGYTF.

This chain uses TRBV4-3 with TRBJ1-1; TRBD1 aligns across 7 bases. Germline values: CDR1 LGHNA, CDR2 YSLEER. The CDR3 spans 16 residues. Trimming at V came to 3 bases and at J to 3 bases, leaving 10 bases not matched to a gene. CDR3 nucleotide sequence: TGCGCCAGCAGCCAGGGACCTGGGCAGGGGGACACTGAAGCTTTCTTT. Encoded protein: CASSQGPGQGDTEAFF.